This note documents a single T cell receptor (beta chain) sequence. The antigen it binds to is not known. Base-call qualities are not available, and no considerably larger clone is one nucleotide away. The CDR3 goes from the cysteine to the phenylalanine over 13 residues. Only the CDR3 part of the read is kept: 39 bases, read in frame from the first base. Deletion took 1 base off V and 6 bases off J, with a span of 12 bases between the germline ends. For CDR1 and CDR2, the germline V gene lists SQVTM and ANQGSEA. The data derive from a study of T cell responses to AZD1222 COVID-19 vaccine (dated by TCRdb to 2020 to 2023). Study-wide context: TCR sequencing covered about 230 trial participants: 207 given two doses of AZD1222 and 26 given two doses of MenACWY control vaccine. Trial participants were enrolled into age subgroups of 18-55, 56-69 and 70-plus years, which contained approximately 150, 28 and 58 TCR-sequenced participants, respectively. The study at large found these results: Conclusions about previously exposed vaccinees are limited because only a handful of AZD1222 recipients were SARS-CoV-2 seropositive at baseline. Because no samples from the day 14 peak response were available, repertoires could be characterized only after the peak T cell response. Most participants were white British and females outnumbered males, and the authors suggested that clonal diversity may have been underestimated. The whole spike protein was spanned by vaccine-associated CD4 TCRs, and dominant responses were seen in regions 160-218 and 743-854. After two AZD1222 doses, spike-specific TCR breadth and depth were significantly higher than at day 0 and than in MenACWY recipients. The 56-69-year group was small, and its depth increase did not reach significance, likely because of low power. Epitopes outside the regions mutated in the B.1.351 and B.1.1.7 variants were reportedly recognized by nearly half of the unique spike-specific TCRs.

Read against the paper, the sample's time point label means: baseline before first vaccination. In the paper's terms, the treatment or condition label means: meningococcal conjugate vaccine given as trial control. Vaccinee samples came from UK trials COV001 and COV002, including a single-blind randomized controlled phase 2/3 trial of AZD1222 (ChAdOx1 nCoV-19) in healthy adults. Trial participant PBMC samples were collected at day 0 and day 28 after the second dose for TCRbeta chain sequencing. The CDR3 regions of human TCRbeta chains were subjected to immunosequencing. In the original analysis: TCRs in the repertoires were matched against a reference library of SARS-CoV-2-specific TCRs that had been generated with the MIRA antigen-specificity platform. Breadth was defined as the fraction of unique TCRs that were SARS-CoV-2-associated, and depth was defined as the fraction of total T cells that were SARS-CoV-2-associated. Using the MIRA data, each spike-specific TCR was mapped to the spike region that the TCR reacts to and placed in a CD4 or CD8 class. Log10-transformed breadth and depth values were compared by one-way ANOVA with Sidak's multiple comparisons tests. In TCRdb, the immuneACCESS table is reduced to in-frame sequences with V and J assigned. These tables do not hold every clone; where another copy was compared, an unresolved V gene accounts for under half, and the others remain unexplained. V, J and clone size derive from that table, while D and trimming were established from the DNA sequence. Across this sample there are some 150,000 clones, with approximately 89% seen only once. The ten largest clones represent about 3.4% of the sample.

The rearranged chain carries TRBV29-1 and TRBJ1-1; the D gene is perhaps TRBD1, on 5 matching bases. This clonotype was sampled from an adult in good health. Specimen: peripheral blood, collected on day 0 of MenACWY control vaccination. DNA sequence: TGCAGCGTTGAAGGTGGGGCGCGTGCTGAAGCTTTCTTT. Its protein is CSVEGGARAEAFF. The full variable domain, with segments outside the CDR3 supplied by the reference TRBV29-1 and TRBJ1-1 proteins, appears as SAVISQKPSRDICQRGTSLTIQCQVDSQVTMMFWYRQQPGQSLTLIATANQGSEATYESGFVIDKFPISRPNLTFSTLTVSNMSPEDSSIYLCSVEGGARAEAFFGQGTRLTVV.